The 16 T cell receptor beta chains in this list originate from one sample, sequenced in a study of control samples from healthy donors and cancer patients (TCRdb year 2020). Library creation used the immunoSEQ multiplex PCR assay. TCRdb re-hosts the immuneACCESS table, in-frame sequences only. Its copies lack some clones; in the studies checked, an unresolved V gene accounts for under half of them, and the cause for the rest is not known. The sample contains around 50,000 clones, around 90% of them found a single time. In total, the top ten clones hold about 0.93% of the sample. Sequenced material: PBMCs. These TCRs come from a man younger than 40 with colorectal cancer.

The chain has TRBV29-1 and TRBJ1-1; D perhaps matches TRBD1 (5 bases). Deletions cut 7 bases from V and 5 bases from J, with 20 bases between. This CDR3 contains 14 residues. Germline V lookup: CDR1 SQVTM, CDR2 ANQGSEA. CDR3 protein: CSANTYGGRTEAFF. The CDR3 DNA sequence: TGCAGCGCTAATACTTACGGGGGTAGGACTGAAGCTTTCTTT.

The rearrangement links TRBV29-1 to TRBJ1-2, with TRBD1 identical over 10 bases. CDR1 and CDR2 (germline): SQVTM, ANQGSEA. The length of the CDR3 is 12 residues. J was trimmed by 6 bases and V by 4 bases; bases with no gene match: 2. The CDR3 here is CSVVDRGDGYTF. The CDR3 nucleotides read TGCAGCGTTGTGGACAGGGGGGATGGCTACACCTTC.

The chain couples TRBV4-1 to TRBJ1-1; D not certain. The CDR3 extends over 15 amino acids. CDR1 and CDR2 from the germline V gene are MGHRA and YSYEKL. Trimming cost V 0 bases and J 6 bases, with 14 bases left between them. Here the CDR3 DNA reads TGCGCCAGCAGCCAAGATCTGGGGTTAAGTGCTGAAGCTTTCTTT. Amino acids: CASSQDLGLSAEAFF.

The V and J genes are TRBV30 and TRBJ1-2, with 8 bases aligning to TRBD1. V lost 2 bases, J lost 5 bases, and 7 bases stayed unmatched. This CDR3 is built from 14 residues. Germline CDR1 is GTSNPN and CDR2 is SVGIG (reference sequence). Here the CDR3 DNA reads TGTGCCTGGAGTTCAGACAGGGGACCTTATGGCTACACCTTC. Residues: CAWSSDRGPYGYTF.

The rearrangement uses TRBV30 and TRBJ1-3; D is unclear. Trimming cost V 2 bases and J 0 bases, with 11 bases left between them. This CDR3 region has 15 residues. Germline V gives CDR1 GTSNPN, CDR2 SVGIG (reference sequence). The CDR3 DNA reads as TGTGCCTGGAGTACCAACCTGAGCTCTGGAAACACCATATATTTT. This gives the protein CAWSTNLSSGNTIYF.

The chain links TRBV6-4 to TRBJ2-1; D call uncertain. The germline V and J ends were trimmed by 4 bases and 5 bases, with 9 bases remaining between them. The germline V gene encodes CDR1 MRHNA and CDR2 SNTAGT. CDR3 length: 13 residues. CDR3 loop: CASSVSTNNEQFF. CDR3 sequence (DNA): TGTGCCAGCAGTGTCTCGACGAACAATGAGCAGTTCTTC.

The chain couples TRBV9 to TRBJ2-3; the match to TRBD1 covers 7 bases. Germline V gene lookup returns CDR1 SGDLS and CDR2 YYNGEE. There are 17 residues in the CDR3. The V gene end was trimmed by 4 bases and the J gene end by 0 bases; junction bases not matched to a gene: 11. CDR3 nucleotides: TGTGCCAGCAGCTTCCGCCAAGGACAGGAGAGCACAGATACGCAGTATTTT. As protein: CASSFRQGQESTDTQYF.

The genes are TRBV19 and TRBJ1-3; 7 bases fit TRBD1. Looked up from germline, CDR1 is LNHDA and CDR2 is SQIVND (reference sequence). The V and J ends lost 2 bases and 2 bases, in that order; junction bases with no gene match: 6. The CDR3 extends over 16 amino acids. The CDR3 bases are TGTGCCAGTAGTATATCAAGACAGGGAACTGGAAACACCATATATTTT. Protein product: CASSISRQGTGNTIYF.

The V call is TRBV3-1 (or the pseudogene TRBV3-2), the J call TRBJ1-1; D gene ambiguous. The germline V gene encodes CDR1 LGHDT and CDR2 YNNKEL (reference sequence). The CDR3 covers 14 residues. With 3 bases removed from V and 2 bases from J, the gap between germline ends came to 10 bases. The CDR3 protein is CASSQATLNTEAFF. The CDR3 coding sequence is TGTGCCAGCAGCCAGGCCACCCTAAACACTGAAGCTTTCTTT.

J is TRBJ2-1 and V is TRBV12-3 or TRBV12-4; no clear D. This CDR3 is 13 amino acids long. Trimming pared 1 base from V and 6 bases from J, leaving 7 bases between. DNA of the CDR3: TGTGCCAGCAGTTTAGTTCGGGCCAATGAGCAGTTCTTC. Protein sequence: CASSLVRANEQFF.

In its sample, this clone was seen once. CDR3 sequence: CASSYPRVGRTEAFF. CDR3 sequence (DNA): TGTGCCAGCAGTTACCCCCGAGTGGGGAGGACTGAAGCTTTCTTT. The chain recombines TRBV6-5 with TRBJ1-1; D call uncertain. Trimming took off 2 bases at V and 5 bases at J, with 15 bases between the two ends. The CDR3 totals 15 residues. Germline CDR1 MNHEY, CDR2 SVGAGI.

J is TRBJ2-1 and V is TRBV5-1; 10 positions agree with TRBD1. This CDR3 has 19 amino acids. Looked up from germline, CDR1 is SGHRS and CDR2 is YFSETQ. Losses at the gene ends were 6 bases for V and 7 bases for J; bases not matched to a gene: 22. CDR3 amino acids: CASTSRRDRGVFAANEQFF. The DNA for the CDR3 is TGCGCCAGCACTTCCCGCCGGGACAGGGGTGTTTTTGCCGCGAATGAGCAGTTCTTC.

The CDR3 is CSVEESGTGADGYTF. In DNA, the CDR3 is TGCAGCGTTGAAGAGTCAGGGACAGGGGCGGATGGCTACACCTTC. The V call is TRBV29-1, the J call TRBJ1-2; TRBD1 matches 10 bases. CDR1 SQVTM and CDR2 ANQGSEA come from the germline V gene. The length of the CDR3 is 15 residues. V shed 0 bases, J shed 6 bases, and the junction held 7 bases outside the gene matches.

The V and J genes are TRBV29-1 and TRBJ2-2, with D possibly TRBD1 on 5 matching bases. V lost 5 bases to trimming and J lost 5 bases, with 12 bases between them. The CDR3 length is 13 residues. Germline loops: CDR1 SQVTM, CDR2 ANQGSEA. CDR3 bases: TGCAGCGTTAATCAGGGCGGTACCGGGGAGCTGTTTTTT. This sequence encodes CSVNQGGTGELFF.

The gene calls are TRBV21-1 and TRBJ1-1. TRBV21-1 is a listed pseudogene. The CDR3 has 18 residues. CDR3 DNA: TGTGCCAGCAGCAAAGGCCCTTGCAGGGGGGGATTGAACACTGAAGCTTTCTTT. This encodes CASSKGPCRGGLNTEAFF.

The rearrangement uses TRBV5-1 and TRBJ1-3; D remains ambiguous. The CDR3 spans 14 residues. CDR1 SGHRS and CDR2 YFSETQ come from the germline V gene. V lost 2 bases, J lost 3 bases, and 9 bases lay in between. DNA of the CDR3: TGCGCCAGCAGCTTTGGGCAGCTTGGAAACACCATATATTTT. Amino acids: CASSFGQLGNTIYF. Drawing the rest from reference TRBV5-1 and TRBJ1-3, the complete variable domain is KAGVTQTPRYLIKTRGQQVTLSCSPISGHRSVSWYQQTPGQGLQFLFEYFSETQRNKGNFPGRFSGRQFSNSRSEMNVSTLELGDSALYLCASSFGQLGNTIYFGEGSWLTVV.